Given below is one T cell receptor beta chain in context. There is no known antigen for this receptor. Base-call qualities are not available, and no considerably larger clone is one nucleotide away. This specimen belongs to a study of T-cell reconstitution after alpha-beta-depleted transplantation in children (dated by TCRdb to 2015 to 2016). Study-level background: The study quantitatively tracked T-cell immune reconstitution after TCRalphabeta/CD19-depleted allogeneic hematopoietic cell transplantation in children using TCR repertoire profiling.

The paper's findings and limits, for the study overall: The apparently early recovery of alphabetaT-cell counts about two months after transplant reportedly depended on only several hundred rapidly expanded clones that came from non-depleted graft cells. Over the following months the frequencies of hyperexpanded clones went down, and after one year T-cell counts and TCRbeta diversity were mostly credited to newly produced T cells. The high TCRbeta diversity at day 60 in some patients was ascribed to recipient T cells and intrathymic progenitors that had survived conditioning.

Explained via the paper, the treatment or condition label denotes: allogeneic hematopoietic cell transplantation with graft depleted of TCRalphabeta T cells and CD19 B cells. The transplant recipients were children given TCRalphabeta/CD19-depleted allogeneic hematopoietic cell grafts. The germline V gene specifies SGHRS as CDR1 and YFSETQ as CDR2. Including cysteine and phenylalanine, the CDR3 has 17 amino acids. Only the CDR3 DNA stays, 51 bases, in frame from base 1. V drops 3 bases and J drops 0 bases, leaving 13 bases in between. Library preparation employed PCR. The listed sequencing device is Illumina HiSeq 2500. Molecular barcoding was employed in the preparation of TCR libraries, with unique molecular identifiers being used to normalize TCRbeta repertoire quantification. The public reads were reanalyzed by TCRdb: fastp trimming at Q25, MiXCR alignment, in-frame beta chains only. One record per CDR3 amino acid sequence lists the most common genes and DNA. Recorded for this sample are around 230,000 distinct CDR3 sequences; over 15% of them occurred a single time. About two fifths of the sample is taken by the ten largest.

This sequence was found in a male patient aged 2 to 10 who had a stem cell transplant for acute lymphoblastic leukemia, so the T cells may come from the graft donor. The chain couples TRBV5-1 to TRBJ2-6; TRBD2 could be the D gene, as 5 bases match. The sequenced sample was PBMCs, mostly from graft donor cells, obtained 360 days after TCRalphabeta/CD19-depleted stem cell transplant. The DNA is as follows: TGCGCCAGCAGCTCAAAGGGAGTTTCCTCTGGGGCCAACGTCCTGACTTTC. The translation is CASSSKGVSSGANVLTF.